Described below is a single T cell receptor (beta chain) sequence and its context. Its cognate antigen is unknown. J lost 3 bases, V lost 6 bases, and 5 bases had no gene match. Germline-derived CDR1 and CDR2 are MNHEY and SVGAGI. The CDR3 has 14 residues. The data were produced by immunoSEQ multiplex PCR, yet TCRdb's version contains in-frame clones alone and is incomplete. This table has roughly 35,000 clones, over 80% appearing once. This specimen belongs to a study of OX40 agonist ivuxolimab in advanced cancers. Across the study: Patients were dosed intravenously with ivuxolimab at 0.01 to 10 mg/kg every 2 weeks.

Broader study findings: By week 6 at 0.1 to 3.0 mg/kg, blood CD4+ and CD8+ T cells had expanded clonally. CD8+ T cells showed, on average, more clonal expansion than CD4+ cells.

This receptor was identified in an adult with an advanced solid tumor such as melanoma, head and neck, liver or kidney cancer. The genes are TRBV6-5 and TRBJ2-7; TRBD1 aligns across 10 bases. Sample: CD4+ or CD8+ T cells sorted from blood, taken in a trial of the OX40 agonist ivuxolimab. The CDR3 region is CASRGQGHVYEQYF. As DNA, the CDR3 is TGTGCCAGCAGGGGACAGGGGCATGTCTACGAGCAGTACTTC.